Each of the 32 T cell receptor beta chains below was sequenced from the same sample in a study of blood T cell repertoires in COVID-19. Sequenced by immunoSEQ multiplex PCR; TCRdb stores in-frame clones only, minus some. The sample carries some 120,000 clones, approximately 78% recorded once. Sequenced input: peripheral blood. These receptors all come from a man in his 70s with acute or convalescent COVID-19.

This chain joins TRBV6-5 and TRBJ2-7; D might be TRBD2 (6 bases). The CDR3 is made up of 12 amino acids. V lost 11 bases and J 1 base, leaving 12 bases between the germline ends. Germline V gene sequence: CDR1 MNHEY, CDR2 SVGAGI. CDR3: CAGRGSSYEQYF. The CDR3 DNA is TGTGCCGGGCGGGGCAGTTCCTACGAGCAGTACTTC.

The chain employs TRBV28 and TRBJ2-7; no definite D call. Trimming shortened V by 3 bases and J by 2 bases, and 5 bases separated the two germline ends. Looked up from germline, CDR1 is MDHEN and CDR2 is SYDVKM. This CDR3 contains 12 residues. CDR3 coding DNA: TGTGCCAGCAGTTTCCCAGCCTACGAGCAGTACTTC. Residues: CASSFPAYEQYF.

The chain joins TRBV5-1 to TRBJ2-1, with a weak D call TRBD1 (5 bases). The CDR3 consists of 15 residues. V was pared by 5 bases and J by 9 bases, with 21 bases between. Germline CDR1 SGHRS, CDR2 YFSETQ. The CDR3 loop is CASSKIPGQVREQFF. The CDR3 bases are TGCGCCAGCAGTAAAATCCCCGGACAAGTACGTGAGCAGTTCTTC.

The DNA of the CDR3 is TGCGCCAGCAGCTTGTCTGCAGGGATCCATCAGCCCCAGCATTTT. It codes for CASSLSAGIHQPQHF. J is TRBJ1-5 and V is TRBV5-1; D might be TRBD1 (5 bases). Per the germline V gene, CDR1 is SGHRS and CDR2 is YFSETQ. V was cut by 1 base and J by 5 bases, with 13 bases left in between. CDR3 length equals 15 residues.

CDR3 sequence: CASSLIGGGNEKLFF. CDR3 bases: TGTGCCAGCAGCTTGATTGGCGGGGGTAATGAAAAACTGTTTTTT. The chain joins TRBV5-4 to TRBJ1-4; possible D gene TRBD1, 5 bases. The CDR3 contains 15 residues. Deletions cut 1 base from V and 4 bases from J, with 11 bases between. From germline, CDR1 is SGHNT and CDR2 YYREEE (reference sequence).

The V call is TRBV3-1 (or the pseudogene TRBV3-2), the J call TRBJ2-3; no reliable D call. Deletions cut 6 bases from V and 7 bases from J, with 8 bases between. CDR1 LGHDT and CDR2 YNNKEL come from the germline V gene (reference sequence). The CDR3 sequence is 11 residues long. CDR3 in amino acids: CASRIGNTQYF. DNA for the CDR3: TGTGCCAGCAGAATCGGTAATACGCAGTATTTT.

The chain links TRBV19 to TRBJ1-5, with 9 bases aligning to TRBD1. The V gene's germline CDR1 is LNHDA and CDR2 SQIVND (reference sequence). The CDR3 totals 15 residues. The trim removed 5 bases at V and 5 bases at J, leaving 7 bases unmatched. CDR3 DNA sequence: TGTGCCAGTAGTTCTACAGGGGGCAGGTATCAGCCCCAGCATTTT. Translated, it gives CASSSTGGRYQPQHF.

The chain joins TRBV7-9 to TRBJ1-1, with D perhaps matching TRBD1 (6 bases). In germline, CDR1 is SEHNR, CDR2 FQNEAQ (reference sequence). Trimming removed 6 bases from V and 1 base from J, with 9 bases in between. The CDR3 is 13 amino acids. The DNA of the CDR3 is TGTGCCAGCAGTCGACAGGAGAACACTGAAGCTTTCTTT. Protein product: CASSRQENTEAFF.

The chain is built from TRBV7-2 and TRBJ1-1; no definite D call. Trimming cost V 3 bases and J 7 bases, with 6 bases left between them. The CDR3 is 11 amino acids. Germline CDR1 reads SGHTA; CDR2 reads FQGNSA. Here the CDR3 DNA reads TGTGCCAGCAGCTTCTCGGTTGAAGCTTTCTTT. Encoded protein: CASSFSVEAFF. The variable domain in full, with the rest retrieved from reference TRBV7-2 and TRBJ1-1, is GAGVSQSPSNKVTEKGKDVELRCDPISGHTALYWYRQSLGQGLEFLIYFQGNSAPDKSGLPSDRFSAERTGGSVSTLTIQRTQQEDSAVYLCASSFSVEAFFGQGTRLTVV.

V and J are TRBV19 and TRBJ1-1, with TRBD1 identical over 7 bases. Germline V gives CDR1 LNHDA, CDR2 SQIVND (reference sequence). The CDR3 length is 13 residues. V lost 5 bases, J lost 3 bases, and 3 bases stayed unmatched. DNA for the CDR3: TGTGCCAGTAGTCCCGGGACAGACACTGAAGCTTTCTTT. Amino acids: CASSPGTDTEAFF.

The V call is TRBV30, the J call TRBJ1-4, with TRBD1 as a possible D gene (5 bases). V was shortened by 1 base and J by 5 bases, with 8 bases between the two germline ends. The V gene's germline CDR1 is GTSNPN and CDR2 SVGIG (reference sequence). The CDR3 has 13 residues. CDR3 in amino acids: CAWSGQGNEKLFF. The CDR3 DNA reads TGTGCCTGGAGTGGGCAGGGAAATGAAAAACTGTTTTTT.

The chain employs TRBV27 and TRBJ1-1, with a tentative D call TRBD1 (5 bases). This CDR3 region has 13 residues. Germline CDR1 MNHEY, CDR2 SMNVEV (reference sequence). V was trimmed by 6 bases and J by 2 bases, leaving 10 bases between them. CDR3 protein: CASRVGTNTEAFF. CDR3 bases: TGTGCCAGCAGGGTCGGGACTAACACTGAAGCTTTCTTT.

The rearrangement links TRBV28 to TRBJ2-1; 8 bases are shared with TRBD2. Germline-derived CDR1 and CDR2 are MDHEN and SYDVKM. Unmatched junction bases numbered 3, after V lost 4 bases and J lost 7 bases. The CDR3 extends over 13 amino acids. The CDR3 region is CASSSGTRNEQFF. The DNA of the CDR3 is TGTGCCAGCAGTTCAGGGACTAGAAATGAGCAGTTCTTC.

The V call is TRBV7-6, the J call TRBJ2-3, with 7 bases matching TRBD2. With V trimmed by 2 bases and J by 6 bases, 8 bases remained unmatched. This CDR3 region has 15 residues. Germline assignment: CDR1 SGHVS and CDR2 FNYEAQ. CDR3 coding DNA: TGTGCCAGCAGCTTAAAAAGCGGGATCGCGGATACGCAGTATTTT. As protein: CASSLKSGIADTQYF.

This chain links TRBV28 with TRBJ2-5, with TRBD2 matching over 13 bases. The CDR3 has 17 residues. The germline V gene encodes CDR1 MDHEN and CDR2 SYDVKM. V shed 8 bases, J shed 5 bases, and the junction held 14 bases outside the gene matches. CDR3 sequence reads: CASFSPRTSGSRETQYF. For the CDR3, the DNA is TGTGCCAGCTTTAGCCCCCGGACTAGCGGGAGCAGGGAGACCCAGTACTTC.

CDR3 region: CASSTTALNYGYTF. In DNA form, the CDR3 reads TGTGCCAGCTCTACTACGGCCCTTAACTATGGCTACACCTTC. The rearrangement uses TRBV18 and TRBJ1-2; D is unresolved. The V end lost 6 bases, the J end lost 1 base, and 12 bases lay between the germline ends. Germline loops: CDR1 KGHSH, CDR2 LQKENI. CDR3 length: 14 amino acids.

This rearrangement joins TRBV3-1 (or the pseudogene TRBV3-2) to TRBJ2-7; D is perhaps TRBD1 (5 bases). CDR3 size: 14 residues. V was shortened by 4 bases and J by 6 bases, with 16 bases between the two germline ends. Per the germline V gene, CDR1 is LGHDT and CDR2 is YNNKEL (reference sequence). The CDR3 bases are TGTGCCAGCAGCCGTCAGGGTTCTATTCGCGAGCAGTACTTC. As protein: CASSRQGSIREQYF.

Points on this clone: Other nucleotide sequences in the sample specify the same CDR3. The chain couples TRBV12-3 or TRBV12-4 to TRBJ2-5; no definite D call. Trimming stripped 5 bases from V and 4 bases from J, with 5 bases between. This CDR3 has 11 amino acids. Here the CDR3 DNA reads TGTGCCAGCAGTCCCAGAGAGACCCAGTACTTC. Translated, it gives CASSPRETQYF.

V usage is TRBV19 and J usage is TRBJ2-5; D not certain. V lost 5 bases to trimming and J lost 0 bases, with 4 bases between them. Germline V gene sequence: CDR1 LNHDA, CDR2 SQIVND (reference sequence). This CDR3 contains 12 residues. CDR3 sequence (DNA): TGTGCCAGTAGTGTCAACCAAGAGACCCAGTACTTC. This encodes CASSVNQETQYF.

The chain uses TRBV29-1 and TRBJ1-1; 9 bases match TRBD1. The junction had 3 bases not matched to a gene; V was cut back by 7 bases and J by 0 bases. The CDR3 extends over 13 amino acids. Germline CDR1 is SQVTM and CDR2 is ANQGSEA. The CDR3: CSAGQGMNTEAFF. The CDR3 DNA sequence: TGCAGCGCCGGACAGGGGATGAACACTGAAGCTTTCTTT.

The J gene is TRBJ1-4, the V gene TRBV28, with unresolved D. This CDR3 is built from 11 residues. Germline CDR1 and CDR2: MDHEN and SYDVKM. Trimming removed 6 bases at V and 5 bases at J, with 4 bases between. The CDR3 nucleotides read TGTGCCAGCAGGGAGAATGAAAAACTGTTTTTT. It specifies CASRENEKLFF.

In its sample, this clone was seen once. This chain connects TRBV28 to TRBJ1-6; D uncertain. Trimming stripped 6 bases from V and 9 bases from J, with 18 bases between. Germline values: CDR1 MDHEN, CDR2 SYDVKM. CDR3 size: 15 residues. The CDR3 sequence: CASSAPTNRGSPLHF. The CDR3 DNA follows: TGTGCCAGCAGCGCCCCAACAAATAGAGGTTCACCCCTCCACTTT.

This clone was recorded once. The chain carries TRBV6-5 and TRBJ2-6; D is unclear. V lost 6 bases and J lost 2, with 8 bases in between. This CDR3 contains 14 residues. Germline V gives CDR1 MNHEY, CDR2 SVGAGI. The CDR3 DNA is TGTGCCAGCAGCCCGTCAGCTGGGGCCAACGTCCTGACTTTC. Protein sequence: CASSPSAGANVLTF.

This chain connects TRBV18 to TRBJ2-3; possibly TRBD2 for D (6 bases). V gave up 6 bases and J gave up 1 base, with 14 bases separating them. CDR1 and CDR2 (germline): KGHSH, LQKENI. The CDR3 contains 15 residues. The CDR3 bases are TGTGCCAGCTCTACCGGGGGTCCTCGCACAGATACGCAGTATTTT. It encodes CASSTGGPRTDTQYF.

This chain uses TRBV4-1 with TRBJ2-7; possibly TRBD2 for D (5 bases). This CDR3 is built from 16 residues. The V end was cut by 0 bases, the J end by 2 bases, with 14 bases between. Germline V gene data show CDR1 as MGHRA and CDR2 as YSYEKL. The CDR3 region is CASSQDARLRAYEQYF. The CDR3 DNA reads TGCGCCAGCAGCCAAGATGCACGGTTGAGGGCCTACGAGCAGTACTTC.

This sequence joins TRBV29-1 and TRBJ1-2; D possibly corresponds to TRBD1 (6 bases). Germline CDR1 reads SQVTM; CDR2 reads ANQGSEA. Trimming removed 6 bases from V and 2 bases from J, with 16 bases in between. The CDR3 loop spans 14 amino acids. In DNA form, the CDR3 reads TGCAGCGTCGTCAAACAGGACAGAAACTATGGCTACACCTTC. Protein sequence: CSVVKQDRNYGYTF.

The J gene is TRBJ2-7, the V gene TRBV6-5, with D maybe TRBD2 (6 bases). This CDR3 has 14 amino acids. CDR1 and CDR2 from the germline V gene are MNHEY and SVGAGI. V was pared by 6 bases and J by 4 bases, with 16 bases between. DNA of the CDR3: TGTGCCAGCAGGGGGTCCGGGAGAGTGTACGAGCAGTACTTC. Its protein is CASRGSGRVYEQYF.

This rearrangement joins TRBV12-3 or TRBV12-4 to TRBJ1-1; D may be TRBD1 (6 bases). This CDR3 is 13 amino acids long. The V end lost 5 bases, the J end lost 6 bases, and 13 bases lay between the germline ends. CDR3 region: CASSLDRRAEAFF. The CDR3 nucleotides are TGTGCCAGCAGTCTAGACAGGAGGGCTGAAGCTTTCTTT.

The J gene is TRBJ1-3, the V gene TRBV5-1; 8 positions agree with TRBD1. This CDR3 spans 15 amino acids. Looked up from germline, CDR1 is SGHRS and CDR2 is YFSETQ. Losses at the gene ends were 1 base for V and 4 bases for J; bases not matched to a gene: 4. The CDR3 bases are TGCGCCAGCAGCTTGCCAGGGGGCGACGGAAACACCATATATTTT. This gives the protein CASSLPGGDGNTIYF.

Comment on this clone: Other DNA sequences in the same sample also yield this CDR3. This rearrangement joins TRBV7-9 to TRBJ1-1; perhaps TRBD1 as D (5 bases). The V and J ends lost 4 bases and 5 bases respectively, with 14 bases between them. CDR1 is SEHNR and CDR2 is FQNEAQ in the germline V gene (reference sequence). The CDR3 has 14 amino acids. CDR3 amino acids: CASSSQGAGTEAFF. CDR3 in DNA: TGTGCCAGCAGCTCCCAAGGGGCGGGGACTGAAGCTTTCTTT.

The chain links TRBV5-1 to TRBJ2-7; tentatively, D is TRBD2 (6 bases). Deletions cut 2 bases from V and 4 bases from J, with 10 bases between. Germline V gene data show CDR1 as SGHRS and CDR2 as YFSETQ. CDR3 size: 13 residues. This chain's CDR3 is CASSFMEGYEQYF. CDR3 nucleotide sequence: TGCGCCAGCAGCTTCATGGAGGGGTACGAGCAGTACTTC.

The genes are TRBV5-1 and TRBJ1-1, with unresolved D. Germline values: CDR1 SGHRS, CDR2 YFSETQ. The germline V and J ends were trimmed by 2 bases and 4 bases, with 9 bases remaining between them. The CDR3 has 13 residues. The CDR3 nucleotides read TGCGCCAGCAGCTTCTCTAGTTCCACTGAAGCTTTCTTT. The encoded protein is CASSFSSSTEAFF.